Shown below are 24 T cell receptor beta chains from a single sample sequenced in a study of blood T cell repertoires in COVID-19 (TCRdb year 2020). The protocol used for the library was the immunoSEQ multiplex PCR assay. TCRdb took over this immuneACCESS table, retaining in-frame rearrangements with V and J assigned. Such tables are incomplete; in checked studies, under half of the missing clones stem from an unresolved V gene, and the remainder is unexplained. The sample table lists some 420,000 clones, 85% to 90% of them with a count of one. The ten largest clones take up around 1.1% of the sample. The sample comprised PBMCs or T cells enriched from blood (not recorded which). Source of these receptors: a man aged 30 to 39 who had recovered from COVID-19.

The chain combines TRBV20-1 with TRBJ2-1, with 9 bases lining up with TRBD2. This CDR3 has 17 residues. The V segment lost 3 bases and the J segment 5 bases; nucleotides outside the gene matches: 14. Germline V gene lookup returns CDR1 DFQATT and CDR2 SNEGSKA (reference sequence). For the CDR3, the DNA is TGCAGTGCTAGTCCCATGGGTAGCGGGAGAGGGAACAATGAGCAGTTCTTC. It specifies CSASPMGSGRGNNEQFF.

V is TRBV11-2 and J is TRBJ2-3; 10 bases are shared with TRBD2. V shed 2 bases, J shed 8 bases, and the junction held 10 bases outside the gene matches. Germline values: CDR1 SGHAT, CDR2 FQNNGV. This CDR3 is 16 amino acids long. The CDR3 spells CASSLTEGLAAVTQYF. CDR3 nucleotides: TGTGCCAGCAGCTTAACGGAAGGACTAGCGGCAGTTACGCAGTATTTT.

V and J are TRBV28 and TRBJ1-1; D may be TRBD1 (5 bases). The length of the CDR3 is 14 residues. Germline V gene data show CDR1 as MDHEN and CDR2 as SYDVKM. V was cut by 2 bases and J by 8 bases, with 15 bases left in between. The CDR3 bases are TGTGCCAGCAGTTTAATACAGGCCAACAACGAAGCTTTCTTT. Translation: CASSLIQANNEAFF.

The chain carries TRBV11-2 and TRBJ2-7; 8 bases fit TRBD1. This CDR3 region has 13 residues. Germline lookup yields CDR1 SGHAT and CDR2 FQNNGV. J gave up 5 bases and V 2 bases, and 2 bases lay outside the gene matches. As DNA, the CDR3 is TGTGCCAGCAGCTTATCAGGGGGCCACGAGCAGTACTTC. It yields the protein CASSLSGGHEQYF. Based on the CDR3 plus reference TRBV11-2 and TRBJ2-7, the full variable domain is EAGVAQSPRYKIIEKRQSVAFWCNPISGHATLYWYQQILGQGPKLLIQFQNNGVVDDSQLPKDRFSAERLKGVDSTLKIQPAKLEDSAVYLCASSLSGGHEQYFGPGTRLTVT.

The V call is TRBV5-1, the J call TRBJ2-2; the D gene is possibly TRBD2 (5 bases). Germline V gives CDR1 SGHRS, CDR2 YFSETQ. V was clipped by 0 bases and J by 0 bases, with 12 bases between them. The CDR3 sequence is 17 residues long. CDR3 residues: CASSLVRGPANTGELFF. CDR3 DNA: TGCGCCAGCAGCTTGGTGCGCGGGCCGGCGAACACCGGGGAGCTGTTTTTT.

The CDR3 loop reads CASTRLAGGRDEQFF. For the CDR3, the DNA is TGTGCCAGCACCCGACTAGCGGGAGGCCGGGATGAGCAGTTCTTC. The V and J genes are TRBV28 and TRBJ2-1, with 13 bases aligning to TRBD2. This CDR3 spans 15 amino acids. The ends lost 7 bases at V and 8 bases at J; junction bases unmatched: 8. The germline CDR1 and CDR2 sequences are MDHEN and SYDVKM.

The chain recombines TRBV9 with TRBJ2-1; 7 bases fit TRBD2. The CDR3 extends over 16 amino acids. CDR1 is SGDLS, CDR2 YYNGEE, per germline. Trimming removed 4 bases from V and 0 bases from J; junction bases left unmatched: 7. CDR3 in DNA: TGTGCCAGCAGCCCCGCTAGCGGAGGCTCCTACAATGAGCAGTTCTTC. Amino acid sequence: CASSPASGGSYNEQFF.

The V and J genes are TRBV6-1 and TRBJ1-1, with D tentatively TRBD1 (6 bases). In germline, CDR1 is MNHNS, CDR2 SASEGT. This CDR3 comprises 14 residues. V was shortened by 2 bases and J by 5 bases, with 12 bases between the two germline ends. CDR3 nucleotide sequence: TGTGCCAGCAGTGAACGCCCAGGGGTAACTGAAGCTTTCTTT. Protein sequence: CASSERPGVTEAFF.

The rearrangement uses TRBV24-1 and TRBJ2-2; 7 nucleotides align to TRBD2. The ends lost 0 bases at V and 5 bases at J; junction bases unmatched: 23. CDR1 KGHDR and CDR2 SFDVKD come from the germline V gene. The CDR3 sequence is 22 residues long. The CDR3 reads CATSDLYGGSGRPDAKTGELFF. The CDR3 nucleotides are TGTGCCACCAGTGATTTGTACGGAGGTAGCGGGCGCCCGGACGCAAAAACCGGGGAGCTGTTTTTT.

V usage is TRBV5-1 and J usage is TRBJ1-2; 7 positions match TRBD1. This CDR3 comprises 13 residues. After removal of 3 bases from V and 3 bases from J, the junction contained 2 bases not matched to a gene. The V gene's germline CDR1 is SGHRS and CDR2 YFSETQ. CDR3 bases: TGCGCCAGCAGCTGGACAGGTGACTATGGCTACACCTTC. This encodes CASSWTGDYGYTF.

This sequence joins TRBV11-2 and TRBJ2-1; no definite D call. Germline V gene sequence: CDR1 SGHAT, CDR2 FQNNGV. V was shortened by 4 bases and J by 9 bases, with 4 bases between the two germline ends. CDR3 length equals 10 residues. DNA for the CDR3: TGTGCCAGCAGCTCGGGTGAGCAGTTCTTC. Its protein product is CASSSGEQFF.

The chain joins TRBV27 to TRBJ2-3; the D gene is possibly TRBD1 (6 bases). The CDR3 runs to 15 residues. CDR1 MNHEY and CDR2 SMNVEV come from the germline V gene (reference sequence). V was cut by 1 base and J by 4 bases, with 12 bases left in between. CDR3 sequence: CASSLYGRGADTQYF. CDR3 sequence (DNA): TGTGCCAGCAGTTTATATGGCAGGGGAGCAGATACGCAGTATTTT.

The V call is TRBV6-5, the J call TRBJ1-3; TRBD1 agrees at 7 bases. The junction had 8 bases not matched to a gene; V was cut back by 5 bases and J by 4 bases. There are 15 residues in the CDR3. CDR1 is MNHEY and CDR2 is SVGAGI in the germline V gene. CDR3 nucleotides: TGTGCCAGCAGTATTAAGGGGGCACGGGGAAACACCATATATTTT. Translated: CASSIKGARGNTIYF.

In this sample, this clone turned up once. The rearrangement links TRBV3-1 (or the pseudogene TRBV3-2) to TRBJ2-2, with TRBD2 identical over 8 bases. After removal of 4 bases from V and 4 bases from J, the junction contained 8 bases not matched to a gene. Germline V CDR1 and CDR2: LGHDT, YNNKEL (reference sequence). CDR3 length: 16 residues. DNA for the CDR3: TGTGCCAGCAGCCGTGAAGGAGCGGGGGCCACCGGGGAGCTGTTTTTT. This sequence encodes CASSREGAGATGELFF.

The rearrangement links TRBV20-1 to TRBJ2-7; D uncertain. The CDR3 covers 14 residues. Trimming took 3 bases from V and 4 from J, leaving 16 bases between them. CDR1 is DFQATT, CDR2 SNEGSKA, per germline (reference sequence). The CDR3 is CSASKVGPFYEQYF. For the CDR3, the DNA is TGCAGTGCTAGTAAGGTGGGCCCTTTTTACGAGCAGTACTTC.

Only one count was recorded for this clone. This chain joins TRBV10-3 and TRBJ1-2; TRBD1 is a possible D gene (6 bases). CDR3 length: 12 residues. Germline CDR1 and CDR2: ENHRY and SYGVKD. The V end was cut by 9 bases, the J end by 4 bases, with 12 bases between. DNA of the CDR3: TGTGCCATTACCCCGGACAGCTATGGCTACACCTTC. It is translated as CAITPDSYGYTF.

The chain joins TRBV7-9 to TRBJ1-1; D uncertain. The CDR3 runs to 13 residues. Germline V gives CDR1 SEHNR, CDR2 FQNEAQ (reference sequence). Trimming took 5 bases from V and 3 from J, leaving 10 bases between them. The CDR3 is CASSPRPDTEAFF. The CDR3 bases are TGTGCCAGCAGCCCCCGTCCGGACACTGAAGCTTTCTTT.

The genes are TRBV5-6 and TRBJ2-2; D is perhaps TRBD1 (6 bases). Germline values: CDR1 SGHDT, CDR2 YYEEEE. This CDR3 has 15 amino acids. V shed 1 base and J shed 4 bases, with 11 bases lying between them. In nucleotides, the CDR3 is TGTGCCAGCAGCTTGCAGGGGTTATTCACCGGGGAGCTGTTTTTT. Amino acid sequence: CASSLQGLFTGELFF.

The rearrangement joins TRBV7-9 to TRBJ1-5, with 7 positions matching TRBD1. The CDR3 totals 14 residues. Germline-derived CDR1 and CDR2 are SEHNR and FQNEAQ (reference sequence). After removal of 5 bases from V and 2 bases from J, the junction contained 3 bases not matched to a gene. The CDR3 loop reads CASSPGQGNQPQHF. CDR3 DNA sequence: TGTGCCAGCAGCCCTGGACAGGGCAATCAGCCCCAGCATTTT. Full variable domain (rest looked up from reference TRBV7-9 and TRBJ1-5): DTGVSQNPRHKITKRGQNVTFRCDPISEHNRLYWYRQTLGQGPEFLTYFQNEAQLEKSRLLSDRFSAERPKGSFSTLEIQRTEQGDSAMYLCASSPGQGNQPQHFGDGTRLSIL.

This clone was counted between two and nine times. The rearrangement links TRBV10-3 to TRBJ2-7; D is perhaps TRBD2 (6 bases). Trimming took 3 bases from V and 3 from J, leaving 15 bases between them. CDR3 size: 15 residues. Germline V lookup: CDR1 ENHRY, CDR2 SYGVKD. CDR3 residues: CAISDPISSDYEQYF. DNA of the CDR3: TGTGCCATCAGTGACCCAATCTCTAGCGACTACGAGCAGTACTTC.

J is TRBJ2-7 and V is TRBV11-3; a possible D gene is TRBD2 (7 bases). Germline lookup yields CDR1 SGHNT and CDR2 YENEEA. The CDR3 covers 14 residues. V shed 5 bases and J shed 6 bases, with 17 bases lying between them. CDR3 bases: TGTGCCAGCAGCCCGCAGGGGAGGGCGGGCGAGCAGTACTTC. It translates to CASSPQGRAGEQYF. The whole variable domain, remainder taken from reference TRBV11-3 and TRBJ2-7, is EAGVVQSPRYKIIEKKQPVAFWCNPISGHNTLYWYLQNLGQGPELLIRYENEEAVDDSQLPKDRFSAERLKGVDSTLKIQPAELGDSAVYLCASSPQGRAGEQYFGPGTRLTVT.

The chain employs TRBV11-3 and TRBJ2-7; D is possibly TRBD1 (7 bases). Deletions cut 5 bases from V and 2 bases from J, with 13 bases between. The CDR3 runs 14 residues. Germline loops: CDR1 SGHNT, CDR2 YENEEA. Here the CDR3 DNA reads TGTGCCAGCAGCATCGCAGGGGGGCCCTACGAGCAGTACTTC. Translation: CASSIAGGPYEQYF.

The chain links TRBV3-1 (or the pseudogene TRBV3-2) to TRBJ2-7, with 8 positions matching TRBD1. Trimming at V came to 0 bases and at J to 0 bases, leaving 1 base not matched to a gene. The CDR3 loop spans 15 amino acids. Looked up from germline, CDR1 is LGHDT and CDR2 is YNNKEL (reference sequence). The CDR3, as DNA: TGTGCCAGCAGCCAAGAAGGGACAGGCTCCTACGAGCAGTACTTC. Residues: CASSQEGTGSYEQYF.

The CDR3 protein is CAWSPRATRLHYGYTF. CDR3 DNA: TGTGCCTGGAGTCCCCGGGCGACTAGACTTCACTATGGCTACACCTTC. This chain joins TRBV30 and TRBJ1-2, with no clear D. Germline V gene lookup returns CDR1 GTSNPN and CDR2 SVGIG (reference sequence). V lost 2 bases and J 3 bases, leaving 19 bases between the germline ends. This CDR3 region has 16 residues.